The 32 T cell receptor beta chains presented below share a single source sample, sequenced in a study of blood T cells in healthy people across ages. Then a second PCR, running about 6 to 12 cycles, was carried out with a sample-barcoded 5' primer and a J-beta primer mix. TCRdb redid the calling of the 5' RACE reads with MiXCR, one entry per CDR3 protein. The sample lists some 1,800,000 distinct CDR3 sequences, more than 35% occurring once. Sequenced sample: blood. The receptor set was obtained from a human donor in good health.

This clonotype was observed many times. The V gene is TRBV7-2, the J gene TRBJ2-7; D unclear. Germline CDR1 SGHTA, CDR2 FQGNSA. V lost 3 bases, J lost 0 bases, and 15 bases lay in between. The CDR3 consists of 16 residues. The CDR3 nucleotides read TGTGCCAGCAGCTTGGTGTCGGATGCGAGCTCCTACGAGCAGTACTTC. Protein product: CASSLVSDASSYEQYF.

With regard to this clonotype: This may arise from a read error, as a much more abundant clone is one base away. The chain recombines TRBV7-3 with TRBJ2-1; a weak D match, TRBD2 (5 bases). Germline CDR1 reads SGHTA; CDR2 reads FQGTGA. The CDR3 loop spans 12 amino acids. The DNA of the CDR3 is TGTGCCAGCCGCTTAGGGTACGGACTTCAGTTCTTC. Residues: CASRLGYGLQFF.

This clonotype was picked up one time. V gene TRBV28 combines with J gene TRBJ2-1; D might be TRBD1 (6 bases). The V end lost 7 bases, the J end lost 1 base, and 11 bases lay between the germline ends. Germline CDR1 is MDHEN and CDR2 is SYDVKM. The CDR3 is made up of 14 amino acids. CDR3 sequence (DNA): TGTGCCAGCATTGAGACAGGATCCTACAATGAGCAGTTCTTC. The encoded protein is CASIETGSYNEQFF. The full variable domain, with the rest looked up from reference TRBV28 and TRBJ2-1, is DVKVTQSSRYLVKRTGEKVFLECVQDMDHENMFWYRQDPGLGLRLIYFSYDVKMKEKGDIPEGYSVSREKKERFSLILESASTNQTSMYLCASIETGSYNEQFFGPGTRLTVL.

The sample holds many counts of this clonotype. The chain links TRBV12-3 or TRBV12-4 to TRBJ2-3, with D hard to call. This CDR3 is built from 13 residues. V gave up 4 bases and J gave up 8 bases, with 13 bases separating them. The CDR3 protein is CASSYSEDVTQYF. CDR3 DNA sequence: TGTGCCAGCAGTTACAGTGAGGACGTTACGCAGTATTTT.

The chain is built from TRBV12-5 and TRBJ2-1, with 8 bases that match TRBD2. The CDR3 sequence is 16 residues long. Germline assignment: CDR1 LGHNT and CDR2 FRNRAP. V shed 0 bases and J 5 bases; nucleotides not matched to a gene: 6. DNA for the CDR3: TGTGCTAGTGGTTTGGTCGGGGGGGCGTATGACAATGAGCAGTTCTTC. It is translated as CASGLVGGAYDNEQFF.

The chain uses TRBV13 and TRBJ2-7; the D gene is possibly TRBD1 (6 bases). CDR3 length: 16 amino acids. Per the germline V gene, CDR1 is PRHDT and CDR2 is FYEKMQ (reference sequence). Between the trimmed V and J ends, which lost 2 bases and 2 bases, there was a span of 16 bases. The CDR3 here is CASSLLTKDRPYEQYF. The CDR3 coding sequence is TGTGCCAGCAGCTTATTGACCAAGGACAGACCCTACGAGCAGTACTTC.

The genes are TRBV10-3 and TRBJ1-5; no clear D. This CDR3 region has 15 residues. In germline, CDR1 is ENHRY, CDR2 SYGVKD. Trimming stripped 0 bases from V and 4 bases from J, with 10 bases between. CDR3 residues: CAISESTGQNQPQHF. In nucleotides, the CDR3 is TGTGCCATCAGTGAGTCTACTGGGCAGAATCAGCCCCAGCATTTT.

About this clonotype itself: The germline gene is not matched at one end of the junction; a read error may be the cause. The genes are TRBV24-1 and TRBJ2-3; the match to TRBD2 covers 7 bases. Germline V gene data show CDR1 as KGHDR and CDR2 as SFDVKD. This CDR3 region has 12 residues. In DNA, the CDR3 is TGTGTCACCATGACGGGGGGAGATACGCAGTATTTT. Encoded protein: CVTMTGGDTQYF.

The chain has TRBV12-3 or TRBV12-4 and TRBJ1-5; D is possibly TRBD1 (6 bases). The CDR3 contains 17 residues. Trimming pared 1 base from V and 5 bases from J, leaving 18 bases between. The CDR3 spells CASSLGVGGRPYQPQHF. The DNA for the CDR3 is TGTGCCAGCAGTTTAGGGGTGGGGGGGCGCCCTTATCAGCCCCAGCATTTT.

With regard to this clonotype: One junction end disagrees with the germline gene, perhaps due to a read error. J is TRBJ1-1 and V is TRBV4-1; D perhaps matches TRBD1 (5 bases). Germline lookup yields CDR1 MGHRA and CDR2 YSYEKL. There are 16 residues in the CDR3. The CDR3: CASNQDRGTLNTEAFF. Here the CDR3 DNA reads TGCGCCAGCAACCAAGACCGGGGGACGTTGAACACTGAAGCTTTCTTT.

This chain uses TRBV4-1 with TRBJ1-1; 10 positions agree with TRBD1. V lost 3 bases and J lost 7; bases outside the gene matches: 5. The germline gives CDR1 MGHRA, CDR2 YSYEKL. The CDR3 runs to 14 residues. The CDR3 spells CASSHGGQGVEAFF. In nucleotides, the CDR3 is TGCGCCAGCAGCCATGGCGGACAGGGGGTTGAAGCTTTCTTT.

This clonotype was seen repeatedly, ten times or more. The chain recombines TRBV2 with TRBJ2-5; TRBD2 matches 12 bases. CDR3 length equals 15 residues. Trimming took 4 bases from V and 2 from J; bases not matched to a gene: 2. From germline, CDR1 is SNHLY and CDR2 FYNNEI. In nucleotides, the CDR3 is TGTGCCAGCAGTGGACTAGCGGGGGATCAAGAGACCCAGTACTTC. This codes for CASSGLAGDQETQYF.

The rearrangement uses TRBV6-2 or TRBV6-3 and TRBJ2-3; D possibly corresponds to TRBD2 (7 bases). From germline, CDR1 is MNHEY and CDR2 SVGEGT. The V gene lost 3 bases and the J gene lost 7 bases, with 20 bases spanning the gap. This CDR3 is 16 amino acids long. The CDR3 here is CASSYKGGGAGYTQYF. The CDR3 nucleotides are TGTGCCAGCAGTTATAAAGGCGGGGGCGCCGGATATACGCAGTATTTT.

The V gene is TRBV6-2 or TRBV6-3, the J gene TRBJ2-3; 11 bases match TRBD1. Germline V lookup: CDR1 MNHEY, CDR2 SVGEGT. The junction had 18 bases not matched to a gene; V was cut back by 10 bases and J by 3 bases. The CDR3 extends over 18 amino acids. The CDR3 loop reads CATLSPGQGVMRTDTQYF. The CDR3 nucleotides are TGTGCCACCCTATCCCCGGGACAGGGGGTAATGAGGACAGATACGCAGTATTTT.

The CDR3 nucleotides read TGCAGCGACCGATGGACAGGGGACTCGACGGGGACCCAGTACTTC. This sequence encodes CSDRWTGDSTGTQYF. This chain joins TRBV29-1 and TRBJ2-5, with TRBD1 identical over 9 bases. Germline V gene sequence: CDR1 SQVTM, CDR2 ANQGSEA. The ends lost 7 bases at V and 7 bases at J; junction bases unmatched: 16. The CDR3 runs to 15 residues.

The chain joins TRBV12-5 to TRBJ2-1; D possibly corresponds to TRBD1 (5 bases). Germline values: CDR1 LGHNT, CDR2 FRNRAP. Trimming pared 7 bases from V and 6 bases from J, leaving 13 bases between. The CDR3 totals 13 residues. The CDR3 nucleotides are TGTGCTAGTGTGCAGGGCCTATCCAATGAGCAGTTCTTC. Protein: CASVQGLSNEQFF.

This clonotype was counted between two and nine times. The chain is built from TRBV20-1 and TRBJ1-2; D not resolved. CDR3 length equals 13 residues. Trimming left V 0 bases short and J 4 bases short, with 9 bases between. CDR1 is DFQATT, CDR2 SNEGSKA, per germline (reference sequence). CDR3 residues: CSARDPSGYGYTF. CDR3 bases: TGCAGTGCTAGAGATCCGTCGGGCTATGGCTACACCTTC.

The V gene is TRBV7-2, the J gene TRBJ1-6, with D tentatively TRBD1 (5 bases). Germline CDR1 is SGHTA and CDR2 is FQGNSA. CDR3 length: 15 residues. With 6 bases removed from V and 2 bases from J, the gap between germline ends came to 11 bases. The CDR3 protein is CASSSTGPYNSPLHF. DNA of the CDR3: TGTGCCAGCAGTTCCACGGGGCCCTATAATTCACCCCTCCACTTT.

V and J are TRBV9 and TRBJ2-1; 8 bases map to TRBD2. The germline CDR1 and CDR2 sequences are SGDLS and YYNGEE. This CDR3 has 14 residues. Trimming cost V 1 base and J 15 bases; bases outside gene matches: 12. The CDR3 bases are TGTGCCAGCAGCGTATCCTTATTGCGGGGGGCCCCGTTCTTC. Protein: CASSVSLLRGAPFF.

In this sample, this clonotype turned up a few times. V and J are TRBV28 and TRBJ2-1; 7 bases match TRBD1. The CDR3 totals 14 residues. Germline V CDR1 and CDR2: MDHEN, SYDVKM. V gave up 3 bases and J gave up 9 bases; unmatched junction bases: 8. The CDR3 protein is CASSLPDRVGEQFF. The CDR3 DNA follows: TGTGCCAGCAGTTTGCCCGACAGGGTTGGTGAGCAGTTCTTC. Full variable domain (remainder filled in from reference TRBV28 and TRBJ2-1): DVKVTQSSRYLVKRTGEKVFLECVQDMDHENMFWYRQDPGLGLRLIYFSYDVKMKEKGDIPEGYSVSREKKERFSLILESASTNQTSMYLCASSLPDRVGEQFFGPGTRLTVL.

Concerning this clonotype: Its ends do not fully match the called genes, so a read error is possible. This chain's CDR3 is CASSDSSRGGRQPQHF. The CDR3, as DNA: TGTGCCAGCAGTGACTCCTCTCGGGGGGGTCGCCAGCCCCAGCATTTT. The chain couples TRBV6-2 or TRBV6-3 to TRBJ1-5, with D maybe TRBD1 (5 bases). The length of the CDR3 is 16 residues. Germline CDR1 reads MNHEY; CDR2 reads SVGEGT.

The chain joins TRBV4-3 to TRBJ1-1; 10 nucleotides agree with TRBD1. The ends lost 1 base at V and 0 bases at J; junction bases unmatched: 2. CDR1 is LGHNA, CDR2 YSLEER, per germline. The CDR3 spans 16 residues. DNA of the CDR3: TGCGCCAGCAGCCAAGCGGGGACAGGGGTGAACACTGAAGCTTTCTTT. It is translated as CASSQAGTGVNTEAFF.

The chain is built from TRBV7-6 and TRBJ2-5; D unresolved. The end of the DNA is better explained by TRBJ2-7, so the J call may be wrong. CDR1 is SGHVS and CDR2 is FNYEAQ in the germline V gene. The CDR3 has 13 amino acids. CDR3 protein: CASSPHQKGEQYF. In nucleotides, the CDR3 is TGTGCCAGCAGCCCCCACCAAAAGGGCGAGCAGTACTTC.

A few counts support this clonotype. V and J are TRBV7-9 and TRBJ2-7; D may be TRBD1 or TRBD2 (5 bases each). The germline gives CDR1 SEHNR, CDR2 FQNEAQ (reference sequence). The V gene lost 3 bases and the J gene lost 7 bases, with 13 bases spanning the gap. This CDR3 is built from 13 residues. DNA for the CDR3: TGTGCCAGCAGCTTCGGGACCGAGGGGGAGCAGTACTTC. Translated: CASSFGTEGEQYF.

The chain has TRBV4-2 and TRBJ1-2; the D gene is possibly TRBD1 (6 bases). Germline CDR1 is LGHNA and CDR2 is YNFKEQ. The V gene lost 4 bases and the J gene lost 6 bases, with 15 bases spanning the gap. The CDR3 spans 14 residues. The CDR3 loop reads CASSPWVGGDGYTF. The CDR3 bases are TGTGCCAGCAGCCCCTGGGTAGGGGGGGATGGCTACACCTTC.

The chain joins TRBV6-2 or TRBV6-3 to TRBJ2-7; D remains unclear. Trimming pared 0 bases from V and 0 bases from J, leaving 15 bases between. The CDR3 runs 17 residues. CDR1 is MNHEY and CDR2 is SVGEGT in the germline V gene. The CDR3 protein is CASSYSKSLESSYEQYF. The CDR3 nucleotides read TGTGCCAGCAGTTACTCGAAATCGCTCGAAAGCTCCTACGAGCAGTACTTC.

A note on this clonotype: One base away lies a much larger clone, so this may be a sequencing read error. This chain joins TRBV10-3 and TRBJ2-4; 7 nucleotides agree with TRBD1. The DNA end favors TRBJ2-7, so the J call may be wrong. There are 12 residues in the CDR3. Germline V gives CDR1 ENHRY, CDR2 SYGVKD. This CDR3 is CAVKGTDYEQYF. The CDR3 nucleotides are TGTGCCGTCAAAGGGACAGACTACGAGCAGTACTTC.

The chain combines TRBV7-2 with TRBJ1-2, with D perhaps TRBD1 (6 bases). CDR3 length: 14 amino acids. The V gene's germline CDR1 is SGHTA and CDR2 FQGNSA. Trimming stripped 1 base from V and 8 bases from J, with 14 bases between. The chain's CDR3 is CASSLVGTQFGYTF. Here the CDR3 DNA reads TGTGCCAGCAGCTTAGTGGGGACACAGTTCGGCTACACCTTC. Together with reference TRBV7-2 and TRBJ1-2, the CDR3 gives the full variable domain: GAGVSQSPSNKVTEKGKDVELRCDPISGHTALYWYRQSLGQGLEFLIYFQGNSAPDKSGLPSDRFSAERTGGSVSTLTIQRTQQEDSAVYLCASSLVGTQFGYTFGSGTRLTVV.

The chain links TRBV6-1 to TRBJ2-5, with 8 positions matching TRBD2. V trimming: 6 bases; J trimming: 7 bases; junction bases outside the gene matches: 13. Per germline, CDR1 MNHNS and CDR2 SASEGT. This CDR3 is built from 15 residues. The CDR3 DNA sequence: TGTGCCAGCAGCGAACCTCCCGCGGGAGGAGGGACCCAGTACTTC. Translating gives CASSEPPAGGGTQYF.

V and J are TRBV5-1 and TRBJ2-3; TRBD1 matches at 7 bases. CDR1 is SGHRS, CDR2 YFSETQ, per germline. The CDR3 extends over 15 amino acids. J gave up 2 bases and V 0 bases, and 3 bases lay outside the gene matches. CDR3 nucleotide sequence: TGCGCCAGCAGCTTGGGGGACAGAGCCACAGATACGCAGTATTTT. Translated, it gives CASSLGDRATDTQYF.

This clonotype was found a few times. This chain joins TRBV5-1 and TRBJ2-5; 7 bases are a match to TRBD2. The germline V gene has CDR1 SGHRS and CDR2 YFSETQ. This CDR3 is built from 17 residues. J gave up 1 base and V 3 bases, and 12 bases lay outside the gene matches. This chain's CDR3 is CASSYLRASGTQETQYF. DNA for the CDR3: TGCGCCAGCAGCTACCTGAGGGCTAGCGGTACCCAAGAGACCCAGTACTTC.

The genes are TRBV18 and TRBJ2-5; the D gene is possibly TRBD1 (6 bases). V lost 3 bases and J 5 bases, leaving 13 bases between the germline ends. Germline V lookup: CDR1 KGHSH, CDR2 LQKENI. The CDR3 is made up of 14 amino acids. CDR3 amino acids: CASSPTRGWETQYF. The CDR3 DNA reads TGTGCCAGCTCACCCACGAGGGGGTGGGAGACCCAGTACTTC.